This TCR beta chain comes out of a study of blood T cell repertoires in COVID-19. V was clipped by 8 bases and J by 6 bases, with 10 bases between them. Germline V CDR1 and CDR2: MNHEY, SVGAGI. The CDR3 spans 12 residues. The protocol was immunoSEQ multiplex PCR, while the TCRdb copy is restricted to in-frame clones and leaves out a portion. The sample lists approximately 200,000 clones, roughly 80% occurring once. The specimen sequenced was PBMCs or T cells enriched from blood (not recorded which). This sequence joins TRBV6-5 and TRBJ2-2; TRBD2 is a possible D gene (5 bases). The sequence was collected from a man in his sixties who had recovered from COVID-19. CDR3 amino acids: CASRRGPGELFF. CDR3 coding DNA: TGTGCCAGCCGCCGGGGTCCCGGGGAGCTGTTTTTT.